This T cell receptor (beta chain) is drawn from a study of control samples from healthy donors and cancer patients. This CDR3 has 17 amino acids. CDR1 and CDR2 (germline): LGHNA, YSLEER. Trimming at V came to 5 bases and at J to 3 bases, leaving 14 bases not matched to a gene. TCRdb's copy holds only in-frame clones and misses some; the assay was immunoSEQ multiplex PCR. The repertoire holds fewer than 200,000 clones, with 80% to 90% as singletons. The chain is built from TRBV4-3 and TRBJ2-7, with 9 nucleotides matching TRBD2. The sample comprised blood. This receptor was taken from a man aged 30-40 years in good health. CDR3: CASSWELAGPPFYEQYF. CDR3 nucleotides: TGCGCCAGCAGCTGGGAGCTAGCGGGACCCCCTTTCTACGAGCAGTACTTC.